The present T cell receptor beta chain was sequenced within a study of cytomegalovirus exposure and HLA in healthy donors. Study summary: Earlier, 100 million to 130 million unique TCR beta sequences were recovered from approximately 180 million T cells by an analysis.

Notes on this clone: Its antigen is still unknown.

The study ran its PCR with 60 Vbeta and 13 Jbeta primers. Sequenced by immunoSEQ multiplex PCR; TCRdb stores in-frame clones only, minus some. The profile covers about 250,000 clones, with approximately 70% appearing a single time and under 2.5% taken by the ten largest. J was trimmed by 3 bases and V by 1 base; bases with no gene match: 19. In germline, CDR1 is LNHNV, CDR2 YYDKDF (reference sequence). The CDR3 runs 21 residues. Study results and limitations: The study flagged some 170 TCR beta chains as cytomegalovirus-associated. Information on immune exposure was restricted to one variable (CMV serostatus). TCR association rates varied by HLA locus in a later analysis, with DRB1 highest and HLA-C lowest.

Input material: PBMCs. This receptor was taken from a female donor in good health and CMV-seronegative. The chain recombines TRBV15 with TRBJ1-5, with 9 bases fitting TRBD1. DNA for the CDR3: TGTGCCACCAGCAGAGGGGGGAACAGGGGGCTATCGGCCGGCCTCAATCAGCCCCAGCATTTT. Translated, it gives CATSRGGNRGLSAGLNQPQHF.